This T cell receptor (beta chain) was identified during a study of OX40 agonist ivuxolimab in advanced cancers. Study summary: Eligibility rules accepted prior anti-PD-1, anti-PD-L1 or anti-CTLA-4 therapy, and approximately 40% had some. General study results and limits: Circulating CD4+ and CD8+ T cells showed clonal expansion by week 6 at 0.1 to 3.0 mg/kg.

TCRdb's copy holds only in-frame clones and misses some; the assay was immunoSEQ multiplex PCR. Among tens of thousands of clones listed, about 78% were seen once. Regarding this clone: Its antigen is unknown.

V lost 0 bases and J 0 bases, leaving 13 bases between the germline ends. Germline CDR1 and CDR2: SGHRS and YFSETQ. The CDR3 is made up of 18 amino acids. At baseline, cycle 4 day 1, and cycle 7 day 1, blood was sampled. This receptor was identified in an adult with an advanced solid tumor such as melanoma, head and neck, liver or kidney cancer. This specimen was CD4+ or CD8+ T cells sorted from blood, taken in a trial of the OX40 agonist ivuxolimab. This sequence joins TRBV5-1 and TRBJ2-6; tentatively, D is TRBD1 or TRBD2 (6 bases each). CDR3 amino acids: CASSLEGGHSSGANVLTF. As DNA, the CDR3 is TGCGCCAGCAGCTTGGAGGGGGGACATTCCTCTGGGGCCAACGTCCTGACTTTC.